This T cell receptor (beta chain) was observed in a study of blood T cell repertoires in COVID-19. The wider study: The cDNA or gDNA used as material had been derived from T cells, B-cell-depleted T cells, or PBMCs.

Germline V gene lookup returns CDR1 SNHLY and CDR2 FYNNEI. The CDR3 runs 14 residues. Trimming removed 6 bases at V and 5 bases at J, with 16 bases between. Produced via immunoSEQ multiplex PCR; TCRdb's table is partial and in-frame only. Of more than 90,000 clones listed, about 80% were seen once; the top ten hold 24%. The rearrangement links TRBV2 to TRBJ2-5; tentatively, D is TRBD1 (6 bases). The receptor comes from a human donor in a cohort sampled during active COVID-19. The sequencing input was peripheral blood. The CDR3 protein is CASSPPGVGETQYF. In DNA, the CDR3 is TGTGCCAGCAGCCCACCAGGGGTTGGGGAGACCCAGTACTTC.